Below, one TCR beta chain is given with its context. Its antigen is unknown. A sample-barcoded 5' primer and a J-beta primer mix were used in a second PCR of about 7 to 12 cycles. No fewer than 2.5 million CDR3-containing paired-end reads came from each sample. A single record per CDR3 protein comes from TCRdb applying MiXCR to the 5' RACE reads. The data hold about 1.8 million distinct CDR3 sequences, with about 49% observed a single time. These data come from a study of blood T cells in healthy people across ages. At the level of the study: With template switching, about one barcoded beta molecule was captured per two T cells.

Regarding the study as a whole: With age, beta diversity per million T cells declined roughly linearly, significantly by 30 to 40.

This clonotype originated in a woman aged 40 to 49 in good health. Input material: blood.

This CDR3 is CASSFSLGTPQETQYF. CDR3 nucleotide sequence: TGCGCCAGCAGCTTCTCCCTCGGGACACCTCAAGAGACCCAGTACTTC. The V gene is TRBV5-1, the J gene TRBJ2-5, with D maybe TRBD1 (6 bases). The CDR3 has 16 amino acids. V lost 2 bases and J 2 bases, leaving 16 bases between the germline ends. Looked up from germline, CDR1 is SGHRS and CDR2 is YFSETQ.